These 13 T cell receptor beta chains came from one sample sequenced in a study of T cells in Graves' hyperthyroidism and ophthalmopathy. The CDR3 regions of TCR beta were amplified from RNA transcripts. Carried out on the TCR CDR3, a first-round RT-PCR used the HTBI primer set. Each CDR3 protein is one row after TCRdb ran MiXCR on the multiplex PCR reads. Of roughly 500,000 distinct CDR3 sequences in the sample, about 16% are singletons; the top ten hold 25% to 35%. The sample comprised blood. These receptor sequences come from a woman in her twenties or thirties with Graves' ophthalmopathy.

Ten or more counts support this clonotype. The rearrangement joins TRBV7-8 to TRBJ1-3; perhaps TRBD1 as D (5 bases). Trimming shortened V by 1 base and J by 1 base, and 14 bases separated the two germline ends. The CDR3 totals 17 residues. Germline V gene data show CDR1 as SGHVS and CDR2 as FQNEAQ. CDR3: CASSLVGQRGSGNTIYF. CDR3 DNA: TGTGCCAGCAGCTTAGTCGGCCAGAGGGGTTCTGGAAACACCATATATTTT.

This clonotype was seen many times. CDR3 loop: CASASGLAGHEQYF. The CDR3 nucleotides are TGTGCCTCAGCCTCGGGACTAGCGGGCCACGAGCAGTACTTC. The chain joins TRBV18 to TRBJ2-7; 12 bases map to TRBD2. With V trimmed by 11 bases and J by 5 bases, 10 bases remained unmatched. The CDR3 sequence is 14 residues long. Germline CDR1 is KGHSH and CDR2 is LQKENI.

The rearrangement links TRBV7-2 to TRBJ2-1, with D tentatively TRBD1 or TRBD2 (5 bases each). The V gene lost 5 bases and the J gene lost 1 base, with 12 bases spanning the gap. CDR3 length: 15 residues. CDR1 is SGHTA and CDR2 is FQGNSA in the germline V gene. CDR3 region: CASSRAGASYNEQFF. In nucleotides, the CDR3 is TGTGCCAGCAGCCGCGCCGGGGCTTCCTACAATGAGCAGTTCTTC.

This clonotype was observed at least ten times. This sequence joins TRBV10-2 and TRBJ2-7; D might be TRBD1 (8 bases). The germline V and J ends were trimmed by 5 bases and 2 bases, with 16 bases remaining between them. This CDR3 region has 15 residues. Germline CDR1 is WSHSY and CDR2 is SAAADI. This CDR3 reads CASSTGGAPPYEQYF. DNA of the CDR3: TGCGCCAGCAGTACAGGGGGGGCGCCTCCCTACGAGCAGTACTTC.

In this sample, this clonotype turned up many times. This rearrangement joins TRBV6-1 to TRBJ2-1, with 8 bases lining up with TRBD1. V lost 6 bases to trimming and J lost 10 bases; unmatched junction nucleotides: 17. CDR3 length: 16 amino acids. Germline V lookup: CDR1 MNHNS, CDR2 SASEGT. In DNA form, the CDR3 reads TGTGCCAGCAGACAACCCGCGGGACAGGATACGGGAGAGCAGTTCTTC. It specifies CASRQPAGQDTGEQFF.

This clonotype has only one observation. J is TRBJ1-6 and V is TRBV7-8, with D unresolved. The CDR3 totals 15 residues. Trimming took off 1 base at V and 5 bases at J, with 9 bases between the two ends. The germline V gene has CDR1 SGHVS and CDR2 FQNEAQ. The CDR3 region has the DNA TGTGCCAGCAGCTTAGTCCTACAAAATAATTCACCCCTCCACTTT. Protein: CASSLVLQNNSPLHF.

Written as DNA, the CDR3 is TGTGCCAGTAGGAACCCTAGGGCCGGCGCTGAAGCTTTCTTT. This translates into CASRNPRAGAEAFF. The chain recombines TRBV19 with TRBJ1-1; no firm D call. Germline CDR1 is LNHDA and CDR2 is SQIVND (reference sequence). The V end was cut by 6 bases, the J end by 6 bases, with 17 bases between. The CDR3 is 14 amino acids.

The rearrangement joins TRBV20-1 to TRBJ2-5; D is ambiguous. Looked up from germline, CDR1 is DFQATT and CDR2 is SNEGSKA (reference sequence). This CDR3 is built from 15 residues. V gave up 0 bases and J gave up 2 bases, with 13 bases separating them. DNA of the CDR3: TGCAGTGCTAGAGATGTCACGGGCATTCAAGAGACCCAGTACTTC. Residues: CSARDVTGIQETQYF.

This clonotype was picked up many times. This chain uses TRBV11-2 with TRBJ1-1; D not resolved. Germline loops: CDR1 SGHAT, CDR2 FQNNGV. The CDR3 is 16 residues long. The V end was cut by 4 bases, the J end by 1 base, with 16 bases between. The CDR3 sequence: CASSSDRQLGNTEAFF. CDR3 nucleotides: TGTGCCAGCAGCTCCGACCGACAATTGGGGAACACTGAAGCTTTCTTT.

This clonotype was picked up a small number of times. The V gene is TRBV16, the J gene TRBJ2-1; 8 bases align to TRBD2. Germline V gene sequence: CDR1 KGHSY, CDR2 FQNENV. The CDR3 is 15 amino acids. V lost 4 bases, J lost 9 bases, and 11 bases stayed unmatched. CDR3 sequence (DNA): TGTGCCAGCAGCCCGATTAGCGGGATTAATGGTGAGCAGTTCTTC. This codes for CASSPISGINGEQFF.

This chain uses TRBV25-1 with TRBJ1-2, with D uncertain. Trimming left V 1 base short and J 7 bases short, with 16 bases between. Germline-derived CDR1 and CDR2 are MGHDK and SYGVNS. The CDR3 runs 15 residues. The CDR3 sequence is CASSEFGSGEGGYTF. Here the CDR3 DNA reads TGTGCCAGCAGTGAATTTGGGTCCGGGGAAGGTGGCTACACCTTC.

V is TRBV7-9 and J is TRBJ2-3; no clear D. V was shortened by 7 bases and J by 6 bases, with 8 bases between the two germline ends. Germline CDR1 reads SEHNR; CDR2 reads FQNEAQ (reference sequence). This CDR3 is built from 11 residues. Written as DNA, the CDR3 is TGTGCCAGCACCTTTACGGATACGCAGTATTTT. Protein product: CASTFTDTQYF.

This clonotype has a count of ten or more. The V call is TRBV24-1, the J call TRBJ1-1; the D is unclear. Trimming removed 5 bases from V and 4 bases from J, with 7 bases in between. This CDR3 is 12 amino acids long. CDR1 KGHDR and CDR2 SFDVKD come from the germline V gene. The CDR3 nucleotides are TGTGCCACCAGTGGTAAGAGCACTGAAGCTTTCTTT. Its translation is CATSGKSTEAFF.